Presented here are 28 T cell receptor beta chains from one specimen sequenced in a study of blood T cell repertoires in COVID-19. The data were produced by immunoSEQ multiplex PCR, yet TCRdb's version contains in-frame clones alone and is incomplete. Of about 410,000 clones listed, roughly 89% are singletons. The specimen sequenced was PBMCs or T cells enriched from blood (not recorded which). All receptors come from a woman aged 30 to 39 who had recovered from COVID-19.

The V and J genes are TRBV2 and TRBJ2-5; no clear D gene. The CDR3 sequence is 12 residues long. CDR1 SNHLY and CDR2 FYNNEI come from the germline V gene. Trimming shortened V by 4 bases and J by 5 bases, and 8 bases separated the two germline ends. Written as DNA, the CDR3 is TGTGCCAGCAGTGTAGTAATGGAGACCCAGTACTTC. Its protein is CASSVVMETQYF.

The rearrangement uses TRBV3-1 (or the pseudogene TRBV3-2) and TRBJ2-5; D perhaps matches TRBD2 (5 bases). Germline CDR1 is LGHDT and CDR2 is YNNKEL (reference sequence). The CDR3 extends over 14 amino acids. Trimming removed 3 bases from V and 4 bases from J, with 12 bases in between. Here the CDR3 DNA reads TGTGCCAGCAGCCAGACTGGACTGACAGAGACCCAGTACTTC. Its protein product is CASSQTGLTETQYF.

The V and J genes are TRBV6-1 and TRBJ1-2; D is undetermined. Germline V gene data show CDR1 as MNHNS and CDR2 as SASEGT. Trimming pared 4 bases from V and 5 bases from J, leaving 23 bases between. CDR3 size: 17 residues. CDR3: CASSGTGQVPPGYGYTF. The CDR3, as DNA: TGTGCCAGCAGTGGGACTGGGCAGGTCCCACCTGGGTATGGCTACACCTTC.

The CDR3 bases are TGTGCCAGCAGCTTACTTGGACAGCGGTATGGCTACACCTTC. The encoded protein is CASSLLGQRYGYTF. V is TRBV11-2 and J is TRBJ1-2, with D possibly matching TRBD1 (6 bases). The V and J ends lost 2 bases and 5 bases respectively, with 12 bases between them. The CDR3 contains 14 residues. The germline gives CDR1 SGHAT, CDR2 FQNNGV.

The table lists this clone with a count of one. The genes are TRBV6-5 and TRBJ2-5; D might be TRBD1 (6 bases). Germline loops: CDR1 MNHEY, CDR2 SVGAGI. The CDR3 has 16 amino acids. V dropped 0 bases and J dropped 5 bases, with 16 bases sitting between them. The CDR3 sequence is CASSYSQGTALETQYF. For the CDR3, the DNA is TGTGCCAGCAGTTACTCTCAGGGGACCGCCTTGGAGACCCAGTACTTC.

The chain links TRBV6-5 to TRBJ1-2; the D gene is possibly TRBD1 (6 bases). Germline CDR1 is MNHEY and CDR2 is SVGAGI. This CDR3 spans 15 amino acids. The V end was cut by 2 bases, the J end by 0 bases, with 10 bases between. The CDR3 here is CASSYGTPTNYGYTF. Written as DNA, the CDR3 is TGTGCCAGCAGTTACGGGACACCGACTAACTATGGCTACACCTTC.

This clone occurred a few times. The J gene is TRBJ1-2, the V gene TRBV10-2, with no clear D. This CDR3 comprises 13 residues. Germline V CDR1 and CDR2: WSHSY, SAAADI. With 5 bases removed from V and 8 bases from J, the gap between germline ends came to 15 bases. The CDR3 region has the DNA TGCGCCAGCAGTCCAGCTGAAGACTTCGGCTACACCTTC. Encoded protein: CASSPAEDFGYTF.

The V call is TRBV10-3, the J call TRBJ2-7; the match to TRBD1 covers 7 bases. This CDR3 spans 16 amino acids. J lost 0 bases, V lost 1 base, and 6 bases had no gene match. The germline V gene has CDR1 ENHRY and CDR2 SYGVKD. Here the CDR3 DNA reads TGTGCCATCAGTGAGTGGATGACAGGGAGCTCCTACGAGCAGTACTTC. This gives the protein CAISEWMTGSSYEQYF.

This chain joins TRBV7-2 and TRBJ1-1; D possibly corresponds to TRBD1 (6 bases). Germline V CDR1 and CDR2: SGHTA, FQGNSA. The CDR3 extends over 14 amino acids. The V end was cut by 5 bases, the J end by 1 base, with 11 bases between. The DNA of the CDR3 is TGTGCCAGCAGCCTAATACAGGGGAACACTGAAGCTTTCTTT. Translating gives CASSLIQGNTEAFF.

V is TRBV6-1 and J is TRBJ2-7; 10 bases line up with TRBD1. CDR3 length: 16 amino acids. CDR1 and CDR2 (germline): MNHNS, SASEGT. V lost 3 bases, J lost 4 bases, and 9 bases stayed unmatched. This CDR3 is CASSEPPGQGTYEQYF. CDR3 sequence (DNA): TGTGCCAGCAGTGAGCCCCCGGGACAGGGGACATACGAGCAGTACTTC.

This clone was seen only a few times. The rearrangement links TRBV25-1 to TRBJ1-1; 9 positions agree with TRBD1. Per the germline V gene, CDR1 is MGHDK and CDR2 is SYGVNS. V dropped 5 bases and J dropped 5; count of bases not matched to a gene: 3. This CDR3 has 13 residues. The CDR3 DNA sequence: TGTGCCAGCAGTTACAGGGGGCAGACTGAAGCTTTCTTT. It specifies CASSYRGQTEAFF.

The chain couples TRBV5-6 to TRBJ2-1, with 10 positions matching TRBD1. Trimming removed 5 bases from V and 3 bases from J; junction bases left unmatched: 8. This CDR3 has 16 residues. In germline, CDR1 is SGHDT, CDR2 YYEEEE. DNA for the CDR3: TGTGCCAGCAGGCCCCTACGGGACAGGGGCTACAATGAGCAGTTCTTC. It specifies CASRPLRDRGYNEQFF. Together with reference TRBV5-6 and TRBJ2-1, the CDR3 gives the full variable domain: DAGVTQSPTHLIKTRGQQVTLRCSPKSGHDTVSWYQQALGQGPQFIFQYYEEEERQRGNFPDRFSGHQFPNYSSELNVNALLLGDSALYLCASRPLRDRGYNEQFFGPGTRLTVL.

The rearrangement joins TRBV19 to TRBJ1-1; D might be TRBD1 (5 bases). With 1 base removed from V and 5 bases from J, the gap between germline ends came to 11 bases. Germline CDR1 and CDR2: LNHDA and SQIVND (reference sequence). The CDR3 has 14 residues. CDR3 protein: CASSIGGGWTEAFF. CDR3 sequence (DNA): TGTGCCAGTAGTATAGGGGGGGGATGGACTGAAGCTTTCTTT.

This clone was seen a handful of times. This rearrangement joins TRBV5-1 to TRBJ1-3; D not resolved. This CDR3 spans 16 amino acids. V lost 2 bases and J 0 bases, leaving 12 bases between the germline ends. Germline V gene data show CDR1 as SGHRS and CDR2 as YFSETQ. CDR3 in amino acids: CASSFREAYSGNTIYF. CDR3 bases: TGCGCCAGCAGCTTCCGGGAGGCCTACTCTGGAAACACCATATATTTT.

The chain recombines TRBV28 with TRBJ1-1; D is unclear. From germline, CDR1 is MDHEN and CDR2 SYDVKM. The CDR3 is 12 residues long. The V end was cut by 3 bases, the J end by 3 bases, with 5 bases between. For the CDR3, the DNA is TGTGCCAGCAGTTTGCTATACACTGAAGCTTTCTTT. This codes for CASSLLYTEAFF.

The J gene is TRBJ2-2, the V gene TRBV10-1; D is possibly TRBD1 (5 bases). Germline V gene data show CDR1 as WNHNN and CDR2 as SYGVQD (reference sequence). This CDR3 has 14 residues. The V end was cut by 6 bases, the J end by 1 base, with 9 bases between. This CDR3 is CASRNRMNTGELFF. The CDR3 nucleotides read TGCGCCAGCAGGAACAGGATGAACACCGGGGAGCTGTTTTTT.

This rearrangement joins TRBV19 to TRBJ1-5, with D unclear. This CDR3 region has 13 residues. Germline-derived CDR1 and CDR2 are LNHDA and SQIVND (reference sequence). V shed 3 bases and J shed 4 bases, with 7 bases lying between them. DNA for the CDR3: TGTGCCAGTAGTATTTCACTTAATCAGCCCCAGCATTTT. It translates to CASSISLNQPQHF.

The chain carries TRBV25-1 and TRBJ1-5; possible D gene TRBD1, 5 bases. Per the germline V gene, CDR1 is MGHDK and CDR2 is SYGVNS. Trimming cost V 3 bases and J 3 bases, with 12 bases left between them. This CDR3 is 15 amino acids long. CDR3 residues: CASSDSTVNNQPQHF. CDR3 in DNA: TGTGCCAGCAGTGACTCGACAGTTAACAATCAGCCCCAGCATTTT.

V gene TRBV6-2 or TRBV6-3 combines with J gene TRBJ1-1; D is perhaps TRBD1 (6 bases). The germline gives CDR1 MNHEY, CDR2 SVGEGT. V lost 2 bases to trimming and J lost 7 bases, with 8 bases between them. CDR3 length: 12 residues. The CDR3 sequence: CASSYGTLEAFF. The CDR3 DNA is TGTGCCAGCAGTTACGGGACACTTGAAGCTTTCTTT.

This clone was seen once. The V and J genes are TRBV7-9 and TRBJ1-4, with 9 bases that match TRBD1. Looked up from germline, CDR1 is SEHNR and CDR2 is FQNEAQ (reference sequence). V trimming: 5 bases; J trimming: 5 bases; junction bases outside the gene matches: 6. This CDR3 has 15 residues. CDR3 in amino acids: CASSQGDRDNEKLFF. For the CDR3, the DNA is TGTGCCAGCAGCCAGGGGGACAGGGACAATGAAAAACTGTTTTTT.

The chain is built from TRBV2 and TRBJ1-5, with D possibly matching TRBD1 (6 bases). V lost 6 bases, J lost 7 bases, and 13 bases lay in between. The CDR3 is 13 amino acids. Germline CDR1 reads SNHLY; CDR2 reads FYNNEI. The CDR3: CASSVQGGQPQHF. The CDR3 nucleotides read TGTGCCAGCAGCGTACAGGGAGGGCAGCCCCAGCATTTT.

This clone was detected only once. This chain connects TRBV7-9 to TRBJ1-2; 10 nucleotides align to TRBD1. Germline V gene data show CDR1 as SEHNR and CDR2 as FQNEAQ (reference sequence). The CDR3 sequence is 18 residues long. Trimming at V came to 4 bases and at J to 4 bases, leaving 15 bases not matched to a gene. The CDR3 protein is CASSYTPGQGRDLYGYTF. The CDR3 DNA follows: TGTGCCAGCAGCTACACACCGGGACAGGGGCGAGACCTCTATGGCTACACCTTC.

The rearrangement joins TRBV13 to TRBJ2-3, with D perhaps matching TRBD1 (5 bases). V lost 0 bases and J lost 4, with 5 bases in between. CDR3 size: 13 residues. Per the germline V gene, CDR1 is PRHDT and CDR2 is FYEKMQ (reference sequence). In DNA form, the CDR3 reads TGTGCCAGCAGCTTAGGCAGGGCAGATACGCAGTATTTT. Its translation is CASSLGRADTQYF. The whole variable domain, remainder taken from reference TRBV13 and TRBJ2-3, is AAGVIQSPRHLIKEKRETATLKCYPIPRHDTVYWYQQGPGQDPQFLISFYEKMQSDKGSIPDRFSAQQFSDYHSELNMSSLELGDSALYFCASSLGRADTQYFGPGTRLTVL.

This rearrangement joins TRBV7-3 to TRBJ2-1; 11 nucleotides line up with TRBD1. Trimming at V came to 2 bases and at J to 7 bases, leaving 19 bases not matched to a gene. In germline, CDR1 is SGHTA, CDR2 FQGTGA. This CDR3 is built from 20 residues. The CDR3 nucleotides read TGTGCCAGCAGCTTACCCGGCCGAACCTCTCCGGGACAGGGGGGAAATGAGCAGTTCTTC. Encoded protein: CASSLPGRTSPGQGGNEQFF.

CDR3: CASGSEGGNSGNTIYF. CDR3 coding DNA: TGTGCTAGTGGTTCCGAAGGGGGAAACTCTGGAAACACCATATATTTT. The chain is built from TRBV12-5 and TRBJ1-3, with a tentative D call TRBD1 (6 bases). The CDR3 consists of 16 residues. Per germline, CDR1 LGHNT and CDR2 FRNRAP. V dropped 4 bases and J dropped 0 bases, with 13 bases sitting between them.

V gene TRBV12-3 or TRBV12-4 combines with J gene TRBJ2-5, with D perhaps TRBD2 (6 bases). Trimming left V 3 bases short and J 2 bases short, with 7 bases between. The CDR3 sequence is 13 residues long. CDR3 sequence: CASSFGGQETQYF. The CDR3 nucleotides are TGTGCCAGCAGTTTCGGAGGGCAAGAGACCCAGTACTTC.

This chain uses TRBV7-9 with TRBJ1-2; no reliable D call. Between the trimmed V and J ends, which lost 6 bases and 0 bases, there was a span of 8 bases. The CDR3 has 13 residues. CDR1 is SEHNR, CDR2 FQNEAQ, per germline (reference sequence). CDR3 nucleotides: TGTGCCAGCAGGTCCGGGGCTAACTATGGCTACACCTTC. As protein: CASRSGANYGYTF.

The chain recombines TRBV5-8 with TRBJ1-1, with D unresolved. The ends were cut back, 2 bases at V and 2 bases at J, with 7 bases in the middle. Germline V gene lookup returns CDR1 SGHTS and CDR2 YDEGEE. This CDR3 region has 13 residues. The CDR3 DNA follows: TGTGCCAGCAGCTTAACAGCTAACACTGAAGCTTTCTTT. Translation: CASSLTANTEAFF.